The clone carrying this T cell receptor (beta chain) showed up just a few times. Its antigen is currently unknown. The sample is drawn from a study of cytomegalovirus exposure and HLA in healthy donors. Looking at the study overall: Researchers found that about four fifths of 350 to 500 genotyped donors fell within the Caucasian-associated ancestry cluster.

Primers included in the PCR were 60 Vbeta and 13 Jbeta primers. The method was immunoSEQ multiplex PCR; TCRdb's version includes in-frame clones alone and lacks a portion of them. The sample has fewer than 200,000 clones, over 60% seen once. Study-wide findings and caveats: In a later analysis, most CMV-associated TCR beta chains appeared HLA-restricted. A previous analysis found most TCR beta V segments productive roughly 87% or roughly 30% of the time.

The V end was cut by 3 bases, the J end by 2 bases, with 8 bases between. Germline V gene lookup returns CDR1 SNHLY and CDR2 FYNNEI. The CDR3 has 14 residues. Sample: PBMCs. The chain links TRBV2 to TRBJ1-5; possibly TRBD1 for D (6 bases). The sequence came from a woman between 50 and 59 years old in good health and CMV-seropositive. The CDR3 region has the DNA TGTGCCAGCAGTGAGTCAGGGGGCAATCAGCCCCAGCATTTT. This translates into CASSESGGNQPQHF.